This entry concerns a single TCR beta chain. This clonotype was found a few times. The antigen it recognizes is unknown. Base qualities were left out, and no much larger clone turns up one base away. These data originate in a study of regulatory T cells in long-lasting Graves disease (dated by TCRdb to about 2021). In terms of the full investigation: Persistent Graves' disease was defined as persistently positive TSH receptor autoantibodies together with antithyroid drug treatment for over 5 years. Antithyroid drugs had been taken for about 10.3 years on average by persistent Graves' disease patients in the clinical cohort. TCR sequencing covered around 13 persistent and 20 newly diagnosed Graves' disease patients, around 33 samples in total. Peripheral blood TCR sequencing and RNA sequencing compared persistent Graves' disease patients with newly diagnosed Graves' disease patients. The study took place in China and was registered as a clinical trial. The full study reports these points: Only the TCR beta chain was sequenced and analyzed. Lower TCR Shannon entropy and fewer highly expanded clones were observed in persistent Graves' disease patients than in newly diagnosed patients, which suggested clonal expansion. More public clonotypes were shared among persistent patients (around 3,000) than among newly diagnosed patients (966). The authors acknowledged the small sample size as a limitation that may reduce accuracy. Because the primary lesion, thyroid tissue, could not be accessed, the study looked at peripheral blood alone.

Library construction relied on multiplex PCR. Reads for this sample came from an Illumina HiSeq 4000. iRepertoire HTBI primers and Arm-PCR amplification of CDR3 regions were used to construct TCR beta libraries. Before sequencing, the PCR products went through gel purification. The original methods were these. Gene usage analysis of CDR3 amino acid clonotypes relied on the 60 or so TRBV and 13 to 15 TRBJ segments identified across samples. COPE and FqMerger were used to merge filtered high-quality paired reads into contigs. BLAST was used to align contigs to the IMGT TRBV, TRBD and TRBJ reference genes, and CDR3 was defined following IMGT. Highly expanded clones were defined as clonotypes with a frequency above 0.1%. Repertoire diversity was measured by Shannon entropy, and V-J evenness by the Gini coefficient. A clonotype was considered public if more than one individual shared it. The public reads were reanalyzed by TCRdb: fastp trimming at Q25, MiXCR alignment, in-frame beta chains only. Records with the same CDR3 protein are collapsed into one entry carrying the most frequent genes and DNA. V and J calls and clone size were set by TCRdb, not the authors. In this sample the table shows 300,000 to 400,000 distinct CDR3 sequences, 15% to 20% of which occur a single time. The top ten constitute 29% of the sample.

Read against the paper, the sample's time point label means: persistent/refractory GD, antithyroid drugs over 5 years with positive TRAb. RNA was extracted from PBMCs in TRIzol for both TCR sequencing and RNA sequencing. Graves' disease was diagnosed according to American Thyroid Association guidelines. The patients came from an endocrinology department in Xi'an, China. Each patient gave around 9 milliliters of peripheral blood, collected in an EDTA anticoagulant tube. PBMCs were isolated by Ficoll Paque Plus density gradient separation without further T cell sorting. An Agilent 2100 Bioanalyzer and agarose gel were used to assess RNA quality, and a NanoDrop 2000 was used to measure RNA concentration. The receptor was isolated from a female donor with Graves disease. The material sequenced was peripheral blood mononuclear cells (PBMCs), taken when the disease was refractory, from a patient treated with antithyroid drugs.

The DNA sequence is given as TGCAGCGCTTATAGCAGGAGCTCCTACGAGCAGTACTTC. It translates as CSAYSRSSYEQYF. The V and J segments used are TRBV29-1 and TRBJ2-7, with no confident D gene call. The CDR3 numbers 13 residues from cysteine through phenylalanine. Only CDR3 DNA is held: 39 bases, read in frame from base 1. The germline V gene supplies CDR1 SQVTM and CDR2 ANQGSEA. At the junction V is shortened by 7 bases and J by 0 bases, with 13 bases in between.